This TCR beta chain emerged from a study of blood T cell repertoires in COVID-19. On the study more broadly: Sites across the United States, Italy and Spain contributed samples from acute and convalescent COVID-19. T cells, B-cell-depleted T cells, or PBMCs provided the cDNA or gDNA that served as material.

Original processing notes: Reference gene primer amplification gave estimated nucleated cell counts. The table came from immunoSEQ multiplex PCR; TCRdb's copy has only in-frame clones and leaves some out. From that table come the V and J calls and clone size; the DNA was used to work out D and trimming. The table has around 300,000 clones, almost 90% seen once. Seattle participants joined during active infection and were tracked over time. CDR3 size: 14 residues. With 7 bases clipped from V and 6 bases from J, the junction kept 8 bases outside the gene matches. Per the germline V gene, CDR1 is MNHEY and CDR2 is SMNVEV (reference sequence).

The source of this sequence is a woman aged 40 to 50 with COVID-19, enrolled during active disease. The rearrangement uses TRBV27 and TRBJ2-2; 7 positions agree with TRBD1. The sample comprised peripheral blood. Here the CDR3 reads CASTPRDRSGELFF. CDR3 sequence (DNA): TGTGCCAGCACCCCCCGGGACAGATCCGGGGAGCTGTTTTTT.